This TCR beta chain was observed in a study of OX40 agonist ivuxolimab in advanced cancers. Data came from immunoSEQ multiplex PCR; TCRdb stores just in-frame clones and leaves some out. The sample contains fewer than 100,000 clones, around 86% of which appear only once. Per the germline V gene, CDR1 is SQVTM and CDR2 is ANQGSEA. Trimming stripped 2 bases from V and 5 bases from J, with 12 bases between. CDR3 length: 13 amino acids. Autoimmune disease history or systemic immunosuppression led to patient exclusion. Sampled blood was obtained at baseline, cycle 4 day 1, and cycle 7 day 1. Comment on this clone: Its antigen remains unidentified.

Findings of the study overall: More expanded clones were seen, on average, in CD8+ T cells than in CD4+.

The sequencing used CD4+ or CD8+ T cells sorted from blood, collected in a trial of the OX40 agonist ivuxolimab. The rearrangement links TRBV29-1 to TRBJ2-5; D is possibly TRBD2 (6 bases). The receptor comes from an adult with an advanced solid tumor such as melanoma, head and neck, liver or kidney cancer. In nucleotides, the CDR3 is TGCAGCGTTGAATTTGGGGGGACGGAGACCCAGTACTTC. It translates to CSVEFGGTETQYF. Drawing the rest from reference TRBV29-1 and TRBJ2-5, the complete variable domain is SAVISQKPSRDICQRGTSLTIQCQVDSQVTMMFWYRQQPGQSLTLIATANQGSEATYESGFVIDKFPISRPNLTFSTLTVSNMSPEDSSIYLCSVEFGGTETQYFGPGTRLLVL.